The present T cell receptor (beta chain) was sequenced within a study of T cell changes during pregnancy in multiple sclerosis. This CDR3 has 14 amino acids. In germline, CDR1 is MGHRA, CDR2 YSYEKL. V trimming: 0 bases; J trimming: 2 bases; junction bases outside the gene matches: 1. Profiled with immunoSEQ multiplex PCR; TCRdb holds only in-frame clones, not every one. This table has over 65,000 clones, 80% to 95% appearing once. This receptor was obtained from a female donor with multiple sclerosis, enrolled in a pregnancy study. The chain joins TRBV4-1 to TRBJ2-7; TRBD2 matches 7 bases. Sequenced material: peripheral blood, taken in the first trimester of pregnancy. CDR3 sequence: CASSQEAGTYEQYF. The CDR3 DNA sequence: TGCGCCAGCAGCCAAGAAGCGGGGACCTACGAGCAGTACTTC.